What follows describes a single T cell receptor (beta chain). The germline gives CDR1 MNHNS, CDR2 SASEGT. This CDR3 is 15 amino acids long. With 3 bases removed from V and 3 bases from J, the gap between germline ends came to 15 bases. The data were taken from a study of cytomegalovirus exposure and HLA in healthy donors. The PCR used 60 Vbeta and 13 Jbeta primers. This table comes from immunoSEQ multiplex PCR, and its TCRdb copy is limited to in-frame clones, with some not included. Of tens of thousands of clones detected, roughly 69% appear once; the ten largest clones hold about 20%. The sample was PBMCs. The receptor was isolated from a man aged 45-60 years in good health and CMV-seropositive. This chain links TRBV6-1 with TRBJ2-7; TRBD1 is a possible D gene (6 bases). The CDR3: CASSELPGEFYEQYF. The DNA for the CDR3 is TGTGCCAGCAGTGAGTTGCCAGGGGAATTCTACGAGCAGTACTTC.